This T cell receptor (beta chain) was obtained from a study of identical twins. Using its own MiXCR run on the 5' RACE reads, TCRdb lists one record per CDR3 protein. The sample holds 400,000 to 550,000 distinct CDR3 sequences; 22% are singletons and the top ten take roughly 0.9%. The same sample was also studied in work on T cells expressing NK-cell markers. That source notes: HCMV seropositivity characterized most of the eight sequenced donors, and seronegativity one. T cells sorted in several experiments were restricted to alpha-beta TCR T cells by an anti-gamma-delta TCR antibody.

Sequencing was performed on CD4+ T cells sorted from blood. The TCR comes from a woman younger than 35 in good health.

The CDR3 coding sequence is TGTGCCAGCAGTGATGGGGACAGCCAAGAGACCCAGTACTTC. It encodes CASSDGDSQETQYF. The genes are TRBV2 and TRBJ2-5, with 7 bases lining up with TRBD1. V dropped 3 bases and J dropped 1; count of bases not matched to a gene: 2. This CDR3 contains 14 residues. Germline V gene sequence: CDR1 SNHLY, CDR2 FYNNEI.